A selection of T cell receptor beta chains follows, all from one sample in a study of cytomegalovirus exposure and HLA in healthy donors. This table comes from immunoSEQ multiplex PCR, and its TCRdb copy is limited to in-frame clones, with some not included. The repertoire consists of some 140,000 clones, with roughly 80% occurring once and the leading ten covering 8.8%. Sequenced sample: PBMCs. Receptors were obtained from a woman aged 50 to 60 in good health and CMV-seropositive. CDR3s include the opening cysteine and the closing phenylalanine or tryptophan. Fields, in order: CDR3 DNA, CDR3 protein, clone size, CDR3 length, J gene, V gene, D gene. A D gene is named only where the DNA matches it firmly. Expanded clones are given a class, and other clones once, few, many or no size at all.

TGTGCCAGCAGTGGGACTAGTCGAGAGACCCAGTACTTC,CASSGTSRETQYF,-,13,TRBJ2-5,TRBV6-6,TRBD2
TGTGCCAGCAGGCCGACAGGTATTAATTCACCCCTCCACTTT,CASRPTGINSPLHF,-,14,TRBJ1-6,TRBV28,-
TGTGCCAGCTCGGCCAAACAGGGAGGGCAAGAGACCCAGTACTTC,CASSAKQGGQETQYF,-,15,TRBJ2-5,TRBV7-6,-
TGTGCCAGCAGCCCAGACTACGAGCAGTACTTC,CASSPDYEQYF,-,11,TRBJ2-7,TRBV7-8,-
TGTGCCAGCAGCGTAGTCGCGTCGGCGGGGGAGCAGTTCTTC,CASSVVASAGEQFF,-,14,TRBJ2-1,TRBV9,-
TGCGCCAGCAGCGAAGATCCCGGACAGATTTCTGGCATTCAGTACTTC,CASSEDPGQISGIQYF,-,16,TRBJ2-4,TRBV4-3,-
TGCAGTGGACAGGGAGACTATGGCTACACCTTC,CSGQGDYGYTF,-,11,TRBJ1-2,TRBV20-1,TRBD1
TGTGCCAGTAGATGGAACACTGAAGCTTTCTTT,CASRWNTEAFF,-,11,TRBJ1-1,TRBV6-5,-
TGCGCCAGCAGCCTTCGACTAGCGGGGGGCCAAGAGACCCAGTACTTC,CASSLRLAGGQETQYF,-,16,TRBJ2-5,TRBV5-1,TRBD2
TGTGCCAGCAGCTTAGATTTCGTGCAGTACTTC,CASSLDFVQYF,-,11,TRBJ2-7,TRBV7-8,-
TGTGCCAGCAGCTTGGCAGGGACAAAGTACGAGCAGTACTTC,CASSLAGTKYEQYF,few,14,TRBJ2-7,TRBV7-2,-
TGTGCCAGCTCACCCGCAGTACGACAGGGTCTTAAAAATTCACCCCTCCACTTT,CASSPAVRQGLKNSPLHF,-,18,TRBJ1-6,TRBV18,TRBD1